A single sample gave rise to the 8 T cell receptor beta chains below, sequenced in a study of cytomegalovirus exposure and HLA in healthy donors. Both 60 Vbeta primers and 13 Jbeta primers went into the PCR. The data were produced by immunoSEQ multiplex PCR, yet TCRdb's version contains in-frame clones alone and is incomplete. The data show roughly 190,000 clones, with 78% seen just once and approximately 2.9% held by the top ten. Sequencing was done on a sample of PBMCs. All receptors come from a female donor in good health and CMV-seronegative.

The V and J genes are TRBV10-3 and TRBJ2-7; 7 bases align to TRBD1. This CDR3 is 14 amino acids long. Germline V gene lookup returns CDR1 ENHRY and CDR2 SYGVKD. V lost 11 bases, J lost 2 bases, and 12 bases stayed unmatched. The CDR3: CAVTETGMTYEQYF. In DNA form, the CDR3 reads TGTGCCGTCACTGAGACAGGGATGACCTACGAGCAGTACTTC.

This chain connects TRBV10-3 to TRBJ2-1, with D possibly TRBD1 on 6 matching bases. Looked up from germline, CDR1 is ENHRY and CDR2 is SYGVKD. The V and J ends lost 8 bases and 7 bases respectively, with 9 bases between them. This CDR3 region has 11 residues. CDR3 residues: CAISTGNEQFF. The CDR3, as DNA: TGTGCCATCTCAACAGGGAATGAGCAGTTCTTC.

The gene calls are TRBV5-4 and TRBJ2-5; 7 bases are shared with TRBD2. CDR3 length: 14 amino acids. The V and J ends lost 4 bases and 5 bases, in that order; junction bases with no gene match: 8. Germline loops: CDR1 SGHNT, CDR2 YYREEE (reference sequence). The CDR3 sequence is CASSGRESQETQYF. In DNA, the CDR3 is TGTGCCAGCAGCGGGCGGGAGAGTCAGGAGACCCAGTACTTC.

This clone appeared a few times. The V call is TRBV27, the J call TRBJ2-1; D might be TRBD1 (5 bases). The CDR3 runs to 16 residues. The V gene lost 5 bases and the J gene lost 0 bases, with 14 bases spanning the gap. Germline values: CDR1 MNHEY, CDR2 SMNVEV (reference sequence). CDR3 loop: CASSAYERGSYNEQFF. The CDR3 nucleotides are TGTGCCAGCAGTGCCTATGAAAGGGGCTCCTACAATGAGCAGTTCTTC.

CDR3 protein: CASRPGLLTGELFF. Written as DNA, the CDR3 is TGTGCCAGCAGGCCGGGACTGCTCACCGGGGAGCTGTTTTTT. V and J are TRBV28 and TRBJ2-2, with D perhaps matching TRBD2 (6 bases). Germline V gene sequence: CDR1 MDHEN, CDR2 SYDVKM. The V gene lost 6 bases and the J gene lost 4 bases, with 12 bases spanning the gap. The CDR3 contains 14 residues.

The rearrangement joins TRBV6-1 to TRBJ2-7; 9 nucleotides align to TRBD2. Germline V CDR1 and CDR2: MNHNS, SASEGT. The CDR3 sequence is 15 residues long. J lost 6 bases, V lost 6 bases, and 12 bases had no gene match. The CDR3 protein is CASSPGVAGAGEQYF. Here the CDR3 DNA reads TGTGCCAGCAGCCCGGGGGTAGCGGGGGCTGGCGAGCAGTACTTC.

This clone was observed once. The V call is TRBV4-2, the J call TRBJ2-7; 7 bases are shared with TRBD2. The CDR3 runs 20 residues. Unmatched junction bases numbered 20, after V lost 0 bases and J lost 3 bases. CDR1 LGHNA and CDR2 YNFKEQ come from the germline V gene. The CDR3 DNA reads TGTGCCAGCAGCCAAGACCTAATGGGGGGAGGGACCTTGGCCTACTACGAGCAGTACTTC. It specifies CASSQDLMGGGTLAYYEQYF.

V gene TRBV5-1 combines with J gene TRBJ1-1; D is perhaps TRBD1 (5 bases). V dropped 4 bases and J dropped 2 bases, with 12 bases sitting between them. Germline lookup yields CDR1 SGHRS and CDR2 YFSETQ. The CDR3 spans 14 residues. This CDR3 is CASSPGLLNTEAFF. The CDR3 DNA follows: TGCGCCAGCAGCCCGGGACTCCTTAACACTGAAGCTTTCTTT.